The 5 T cell receptor beta chains presented below share a single source sample, sequenced in a study of shared T cell receptors in the human thymus. Method: immunoSEQ multiplex PCR; TCRdb's copy keeps in-frame clones and lacks some. The data show just under 550,000 clones, about 80% seen once. These same records also appear under a second study, on human thymus T cells.

The sample consisted of thymocytes. These receptors all stem from a boy in the first two years of life with a congenital heart defect.

The chain links TRBV4-2 to TRBJ2-2; 10 positions match TRBD2. The ends lost 0 bases at V and 4 bases at J; junction bases unmatched: 5. This CDR3 has 17 residues. Per the germline V gene, CDR1 is LGHNA and CDR2 is YNFKEQ. The CDR3 nucleotides are TGTGCCAGCAGCCAAGATATGACTAGCGGGTGCACCGGGGAGCTGTTTTTT. Translating it yields CASSQDMTSGCTGELFF.

The V and J genes are TRBV4-1 and TRBJ2-1, with 7 bases matching TRBD2. Germline CDR1 and CDR2: MGHRA and YSYEKL. The CDR3 has 14 amino acids. After removal of 4 bases from V and 7 bases from J, the junction contained 7 bases not matched to a gene. CDR3 DNA: TGCGCCAGCAGCCCGGGACTACGCCTTAATGAGCAGTTCTTC. This gives the protein CASSPGLRLNEQFF.

This clone showed up just once. This chain links TRBV7-9 with TRBJ2-7; D is uncertain. The CDR3 contains 13 residues. Looked up from germline, CDR1 is SEHNR and CDR2 is FQNEAQ (reference sequence). V lost 7 bases and J lost 5, with 15 bases in between. The CDR3 is CASTASEVHEQYF. DNA of the CDR3: TGTGCCAGCACCGCATCAGAGGTCCACGAGCAGTACTTC.

This sequence joins TRBV4-2 and TRBJ2-2; TRBD2 aligns across 10 bases. Germline assignment: CDR1 LGHNA and CDR2 YNFKEQ. The CDR3 length is 17 residues. V trimming: 3 bases; J trimming: 6 bases; junction bases outside the gene matches: 10. This CDR3 reads CASSQDRSGRASGELFF. CDR3 nucleotides: TGTGCCAGCAGCCAGGACCGGAGCGGGAGGGCCTCCGGGGAGCTGTTTTTT.

The J gene is TRBJ2-7, the V gene TRBV19, with D perhaps matching TRBD2 (6 bases). V lost 7 bases to trimming and J lost 7 bases, with 11 bases between them. Germline assignment: CDR1 LNHDA and CDR2 SQIVND (reference sequence). The length of the CDR3 is 11 residues. This CDR3 is CASTGEGEQYF. In DNA, the CDR3 is TGTGCCAGTACGGGGGAAGGGGAGCAGTACTTC. The full variable domain, rest sourced from reference TRBV19 and TRBJ2-7, is DGGITQSPKYLFRKEGQNVTLSCEQNLNHDAMYWYRQDPGQGLRLIYYSQIVNDFQKGDIAEGYSVSREKKESFPLTVTSAQKNPTAFYLCASTGEGEQYFGPGTRLTVT.